The subject of this entry is one TCR beta chain. Its cognate antigen is unknown. This table comes from immunoSEQ multiplex PCR, and its TCRdb copy is limited to in-frame clones, with some not included. The sample has approximately 4,600 clones; approximately 87% are singletons. This record comes from a study of chemoradiotherapy in HPV16-positive cancers. Findings of the study overall: In HPV16-positive patients, HPV-responsive T-cell expansion tracked better recurrence-free survival. Candidate HPV-specific clones and E7-related TCR motifs grew in tumor during treatment.

Samples were taken several times over chemoradiotherapy. Germline values: CDR1 SGHNT, CDR2 YYREEE (reference sequence). The V gene lost 2 bases and the J gene lost 1 base, with 13 bases spanning the gap. The CDR3 extends over 16 amino acids. The genes are TRBV5-4 and TRBJ2-4; D might be TRBD1 (5 bases). Sampling took place from a patient who underwent chemoradiotherapy. This TCR was sampled from a human donor with HPV-associated anogenital cancer. The CDR3, as DNA: TGTGCCAGCAGCTTACAGGCAGTCGGGGCCAAAAACATTCAGTACTTC. It yields the protein CASSLQAVGAKNIQYF.